A selection of T cell receptor beta chains follows, all from one sample in a study of T cell responses to AZD1222 COVID-19 vaccine. Data came from immunoSEQ multiplex PCR; TCRdb stores just in-frame clones and leaves some out. Here the sample spans some 200,000 clones, more than 80% being singletons. This material consisted of peripheral blood, taken 28 days after the second dose of the MenACWY control vaccine. These receptors were obtained from an adult who received the MenACWY meningococcal vaccine as a control. The CDR3 runs from the conserved cysteine through the conserved F or W. The order of the fields is V gene, D gene, clone size, J gene, CDR3 protein, CDR3 DNA. D genes are given only for firm matches. The size of a clone is reported for some rows only, either as once, few or many, or as a class for expanded clones.

v_gene: TRBV11-2
d_gene: -
abundance: -
j_gene: TRBJ1-2
CDR3aa: CASSLGRHYGYTF
CDR3nt: TGTGCCAGCAGCTTAGGACGGCACTATGGCTACACCTTC

v_gene: TRBV2
d_gene: -
abundance: -
j_gene: TRBJ2-1
CDR3aa: CASSEDSLVGNEQFF
CDR3nt: TGTGCCAGCAGTGAGGACTCCCTAGTCGGAAATGAGCAGTTCTTC

v_gene: TRBV11-2
d_gene: -
abundance: few
j_gene: TRBJ2-5
CDR3aa: CASSGRDNQETQYF
CDR3nt: TGTGCCAGCAGCGGCCGGGACAACCAAGAGACCCAGTACTTC

v_gene: TRBV9
d_gene: -
abundance: -
j_gene: TRBJ2-7
CDR3aa: CASSPVAGPLGEQYF
CDR3nt: TGTGCCAGCAGCCCGGTTGCGGGACCCCTGGGGGAGCAGTACTTC

v_gene: TRBV30
d_gene: -
abundance: once
j_gene: TRBJ1-2
CDR3aa: CAWSLGQSIGWTYGYTF
CDR3nt: TGTGCCTGGAGTCTAGGCCAATCAATTGGTTGGACCTATGGCTACACCTTC

v_gene: TRBV7-2
d_gene: TRBD2
abundance: -
j_gene: TRBJ2-3
CDR3aa: CASSLAGGVTDTQYF
CDR3nt: TGTGCCAGCAGCTTGGCGGGAGGGGTCACAGATACGCAGTATTTT

v_gene: TRBV19
d_gene: TRBD1
abundance: -
j_gene: TRBJ2-7
CDR3aa: CASSPQGAYEQYF
CDR3nt: TGTGCCAGTAGTCCGCAGGGGGCCTACGAGCAGTACTTC

v_gene: TRBV20-1
d_gene: -
abundance: -
j_gene: TRBJ2-1
CDR3aa: CSAGRGEQFF
CDR3nt: TGCAGTGCTGGACGGGGTGAGCAGTTCTTC

v_gene: TRBV7-6
d_gene: -
abundance: -
j_gene: TRBJ1-6
CDR3aa: CASAFEERAPLHF
CDR3nt: TGTGCCAGCGCGTTCGAGGAGAGGGCACCCCTCCACTTT

v_gene: TRBV7-2
d_gene: -
abundance: -
j_gene: TRBJ2-5
CDR3aa: CASSFSPWETQYF
CDR3nt: TGTGCCAGCAGCTTTTCCCCTTGGGAGACCCAGTACTTC

v_gene: TRBV24-1
d_gene: TRBD1
abundance: -
j_gene: TRBJ1-2
CDR3aa: CATSDLRSGGNYGYTF
CDR3nt: TGTGCCACCAGTGATTTGCGGTCAGGGGGGAATTATGGCTACACCTTC